This T cell receptor (beta chain) was sequenced in a study of control samples from healthy donors and cancer patients. Per germline, CDR1 SNHLY and CDR2 FYNNEI. V gave up 5 bases and J gave up 3 bases, with 11 bases separating them. This CDR3 spans 14 amino acids. Sequencing used immunoSEQ multiplex PCR; TCRdb keeps in-frame clones, though not all of them. Of 76,000 or so clones listed, roughly 89% were seen once; the top ten hold about 9.9%. The TCR was taken from a woman between 50 and 59 years old with colorectal cancer. Material for sequencing was PBMCs. This chain connects TRBV2 to TRBJ2-1; D might be TRBD1 (6 bases). CDR3 sequence reads: CASSWQGSYNEQFF. As DNA, the CDR3 is TGTGCCAGCAGTTGGCAGGGGAGCTACAATGAGCAGTTCTTC.